This T cell receptor beta chain stems from a study of T cell changes during pregnancy in multiple sclerosis. This clone appeared a single time. Measured with immunoSEQ multiplex PCR; TCRdb has only the in-frame clones, and not every one. The sample gives approximately 100,000 clones, roughly 93% of which show up once; around 4.1% is in the top ten. The CDR3 spans 15 residues. Trimming took 3 bases from V and 8 from J; bases not matched to a gene: 3. Germline V gene data show CDR1 as MNHNS and CDR2 as SASEGT. The sequencing used peripheral blood, collected in the first trimester of pregnancy. The source is a female donor with multiple sclerosis, enrolled in a pregnancy study. The J gene is TRBJ1-6, the V gene TRBV6-1; 11 bases are shared with TRBD1. Written as DNA, the CDR3 is TGTGCCAGCAGTGACGGGACAGGGGGTCATTCACCCCTCCACTTT. Its protein is CASSDGTGGHSPLHF.